This TCR beta chain was documented in a study of control samples from healthy donors and cancer patients. Sequencing used immunoSEQ multiplex PCR; TCRdb keeps in-frame clones, though not all of them. The top ten hold less than 15% of the sample, which has 75,000 to 100,000 clones, roughly 88% seen once. The receptor comes from a young man in good health. Sequencing was done on a sample of blood.

DNA for the CDR3: TGTGCCAGCAGCTTAGCGCCTAAAGGGTTCTCATCCTACGAGCAGTACTTC. It yields the protein CASSLAPKGFSSYEQYF. The chain couples TRBV7-3 to TRBJ2-7; D is unclear. Trimming removed 2 bases from V and 1 base from J, with 18 bases in between. The germline V gene has CDR1 SGHTA and CDR2 FQGTGA. CDR3 length equals 17 residues.